Each of the 5 T cell receptor beta chains below was sequenced from the same sample in a study of PD-L1 blockade in urothelial cancer. Profiling relied on immunoSEQ multiplex PCR, and the TCRdb table lists in-frame clones only, not all of them. Among tens of thousands of clones listed, approximately 90% were seen once. Time point indicated: peripheral blood 6 weeks after treatment start. Sequencing used PBMCs, obtained around atezolizumab (anti-PD-L1) treatment. The receptors here all came from a man aged 55-75 years with urothelial cancer.

V and J are TRBV6-1 and TRBJ1-4; weak D call: TRBD1 (5 bases). Germline values: CDR1 MNHNS, CDR2 SASEGT. The CDR3 contains 13 residues. V was shortened by 2 bases and J by 16 bases, with 17 bases between the two germline ends. The CDR3: CASSETAKTQGFF. The CDR3 DNA reads as TGTGCCAGCAGTGAAACGGCGAAGACCCAGGGGTTTTTT.

The chain combines TRBV5-6 with TRBJ1-3, with a possible D match to TRBD1 (6 bases). This CDR3 has 14 residues. The ends were cut back, 4 bases at V and 4 bases at J, with 12 bases in the middle. Germline values: CDR1 SGHDT, CDR2 YYEEEE. Here the CDR3 DNA reads TGTGCCAGCAGCCGGGGGGCGGACGGAAACACCATATATTTT. Its protein product is CASSRGADGNTIYF.

The chain links TRBV5-1 to TRBJ2-3, with D tentatively TRBD1 (6 bases). CDR1 is SGHRS, CDR2 YFSETQ, per germline. The CDR3 length is 16 residues. V was cut by 4 bases and J by 4 bases, with 19 bases left in between. The CDR3 loop reads CASSPFQTGIADTQYF. The CDR3 DNA is TGCGCCAGCAGCCCCTTCCAAACAGGGATAGCAGATACGCAGTATTTT.

This chain joins TRBV28 and TRBJ1-1, with 7 positions matching TRBD1. The J segment lost 1 base and the V segment lost 6 bases, leaving 2 bases of the junction unmatched. CDR1 and CDR2 (germline): MDHEN, SYDVKM. The CDR3 consists of 13 residues. CDR3 sequence reads: CASRGTENTEAFF. CDR3 nucleotides: TGTGCCAGCAGGGGGACAGAGAACACTGAAGCTTTCTTT.

This chain connects TRBV2 to TRBJ2-5; 12 bases line up with TRBD1. J gave up 10 bases and V 3 bases, and 6 bases lay outside the gene matches. CDR3 length: 14 amino acids. From germline, CDR1 is SNHLY and CDR2 FYNNEI. The CDR3 nucleotides are TGTGCCAGCAGTGACAAGGGGACAGGGGGCAACCAGTACTTC. Translated: CASSDKGTGGNQYF.